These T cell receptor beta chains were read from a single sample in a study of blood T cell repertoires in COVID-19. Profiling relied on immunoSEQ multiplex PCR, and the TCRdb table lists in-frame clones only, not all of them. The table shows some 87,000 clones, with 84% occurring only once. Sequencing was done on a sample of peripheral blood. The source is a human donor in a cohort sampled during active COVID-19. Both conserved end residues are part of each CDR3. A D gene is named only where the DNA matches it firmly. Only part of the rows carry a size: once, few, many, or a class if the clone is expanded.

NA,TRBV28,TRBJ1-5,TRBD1,CASSLTGGGLSGLNQPQHF,TGTGCCAGCAGTTTGACAGGGGGAGGGCTAAGCGGCCTGAATCAGCCCCAGCATTTT
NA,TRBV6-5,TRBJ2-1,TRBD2,CASKLAGEYNEQFF,TGTGCCAGTAAACTAGCGGGGGAGTACAATGAGCAGTTCTTC
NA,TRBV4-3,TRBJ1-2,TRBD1,CASSQDRGYGYTF,TGCGCCAGCAGCCAGGACAGGGGCTATGGCTACACCTTC
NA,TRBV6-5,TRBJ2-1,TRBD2,CAGRTSGRNEQFF,TGTGCCGGCAGGACTAGCGGGAGGAATGAGCAGTTCTTC
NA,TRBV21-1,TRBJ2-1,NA,CASTLWVAGWVIF,TGTGCCAGCACCTTGTGGGTAGCGGGATGGGTAATCTTC
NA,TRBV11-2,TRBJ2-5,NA,CASSSGPGAGEETQYF,TGTGCCAGCAGCTCGGGCCCAGGGGCGGGAGAAGAGACCCAGTACTTC
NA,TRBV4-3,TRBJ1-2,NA,CASSHDLEPRGAYGYTF,TGCGCCAGCAGCCACGATTTAGAACCGCGGGGGGCGTATGGCTACACCTTC
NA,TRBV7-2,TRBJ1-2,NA,CASSLVRGGGYGYTF,TGTGCCAGCAGCTTAGTGAGGGGGGGTGGCTATGGCTACACCTTC
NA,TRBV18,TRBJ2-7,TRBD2,CASSGGTSENYEQYF,TGTGCCAGCTCCGGGGGGACTAGCGAGAACTACGAGCAGTACTTC
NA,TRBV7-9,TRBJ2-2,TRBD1,CASSTTGGAAGELFF,TGTGCCAGCAGCACGACAGGGGGCGCCGCCGGGGAGCTGTTTTTT
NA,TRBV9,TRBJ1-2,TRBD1,CASSPGTDYGYTF,TGTGCCAGCAGCCCTGGGACAGACTATGGCTACACCTTC
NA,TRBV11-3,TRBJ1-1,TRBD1,CASSLGQGRDTEAFF,TGTGCCAGCAGCTTAGGACAGGGGAGAGACACTGAAGCTTTCTTT
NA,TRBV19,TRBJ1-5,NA,CASNLYSNQPQHF,TGTGCCAGTAACCTATATAGCAATCAGCCCCAGCATTTT
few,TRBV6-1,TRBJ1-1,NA,CASSDRQNTEAFF,TGTGCCAGCAGTGATAGACAGAACACTGAAGCTTTCTTT